This T cell receptor (beta chain) comes out of a study of shared T cell receptors in the human thymus. The germline CDR1 and CDR2 sequences are DFQATT and SNEGSKA (reference sequence). The CDR3 runs to 11 residues. V lost 2 bases, J lost 6 bases, and 7 bases lay in between. TCRdb's copy holds only in-frame clones and misses some; the assay was immunoSEQ multiplex PCR. The table records some 700,000 clones, approximately 83% of them present only once. The sample was also reused in another study, on human thymus T cells. That source adds: The study used thymus tissue resected during corrective heart surgery.

Sequencing was carried out using thymocytes. The sequence was collected from a girl in the first two years of life with a congenital heart defect. The chain recombines TRBV20-1 with TRBJ1-2; perhaps TRBD1 as D (5 bases). The CDR3 loop reads CSARKTDGYTF. The CDR3 nucleotides read TGCAGTGCTAGAAAGACAGATGGCTACACCTTC.